Below are 3 T cell receptor beta chains sequenced from a single sample in a study of chemoradiotherapy in HPV16-positive cancers. The repertoire was sequenced with immunoSEQ multiplex PCR; TCRdb's copy has only in-frame clones and lacks some. The repertoire holds over a thousand clones, with roughly 82% as singletons. Specimen: tumor tissue, collected from a patient who underwent chemoradiotherapy. Every receptor here comes from a human donor with HPV-associated anogenital cancer.

The rearrangement links TRBV5-5 to TRBJ2-7, with a possible D match to TRBD2 (6 bases). Between the trimmed V and J ends, which lost 2 bases and 3 bases, there was a span of 12 bases. Germline lookup yields CDR1 SGHKS and CDR2 YYEKEE (reference sequence). The CDR3 is made up of 14 amino acids. The CDR3, as DNA: TGTGCCAGCAGCTTAGGAGGGGTATTCTACGAGCAGTACTTC. It specifies CASSLGGVFYEQYF.

The V call is TRBV7-3, the J call TRBJ2-6; D may be TRBD1 (6 bases). In germline, CDR1 is SGHTA, CDR2 FQGTGA. This CDR3 has 17 amino acids. V was cut by 1 base and J by 0 bases, with 10 bases left in between. CDR3: CASSLRTADSGANVLTF. The CDR3 bases are TGTGCCAGCAGCTTAAGGACAGCGGACTCTGGGGCCAACGTCCTGACTTTC. Full variable domain (rest looked up from reference TRBV7-3 and TRBJ2-6): GAGVSQTPSNKVTEKGKYVELRCDPISGHTALYWYRQSLGQGPEFLIYFQGTGAADDSGLPNDRFFAVRPEGSVSTLKIQRTERGDSAVYLCASSLRTADSGANVLTFGAGSRLTVL.

The chain is built from TRBV9 and TRBJ1-5; D remains ambiguous. Trimming left V 3 bases short and J 4 bases short, with 2 bases between. Germline CDR1 SGDLS, CDR2 YYNGEE. The length of the CDR3 is 11 residues. The CDR3 coding sequence is TGTGCCAGCAGCGAGAATCAGCCCCAGCATTTT. Residues: CASSENQPQHF.